The T cell receptor beta chain described here comes from a study of T-cell memory formation after mild COVID-19. Study outcomes and limitations: Clones shrinking between day 15 and 85 showed a balanced CD4/CD8 split, and those that grew later tilted toward CD4+. CD4+ clones that contracted lay mainly in CM and EM; CD8+ ones lay in EMRA.

A remark on this clonotype: Its specificity is not known.

Using constant-segment primers, 5'RACE produced TCR alpha and TCR beta cDNA libraries carrying sample barcodes and UMIs. TCRdb re-called the 5' RACE reads through MiXCR, storing one row per CDR3 protein. The sample contains roughly 340,000 distinct CDR3 sequences, approximately 15% of which appear only once. The TCR originated in a man aged 18 to 29 who had mild COVID-19 (a few samples of this study predate the infection). Cell type and time point are not known. Material for sequencing was PBMCs or a T cell subset sorted from them (not recorded which).

CDR3 nucleotides: TGCGCCAGCAGCTTGACTGATGATCCCTCTGGGGCCAACGTCCTGACTTTC. Residues: CASSLTDDPSGANVLTF. V is TRBV5-1 and J is TRBJ2-6, with unresolved D. Per the germline V gene, CDR1 is SGHRS and CDR2 is YFSETQ. The V gene lost 1 base and the J gene lost 0 bases, with 11 bases spanning the gap. This CDR3 is built from 17 residues.